This is a list of T cell receptor beta chains from one sample in a study of Ad26.COV2.S vaccination and SARS-CoV-2 variants. Generated by immunoSEQ multiplex PCR, the TCRdb table keeps only in-frame clones and is missing some. This sample has more than 400,000 clones, with about 90% found just once. This specimen was peripheral blood, taken in a trial of Ad26.COV2.S vaccine versus placebo. Receptor source: a person aged 18-60 years who received the Ad26.COV2.S COVID-19 vaccine or a placebo. The CDR3 runs from the conserved cysteine through the conserved F or W.

v_call	j_call	cdr3_aa
TRBV5-1	TRBJ2-7	CASSLDGASNEQYF
TRBV15	TRBJ1-1	CATSAGIMNTEAFF
TRBV19	TRBJ2-7	CASSIVPLAGGKYEQYF
TRBV5-5	TRBJ2-6	CASSPDRALSGANVLTF
TRBV7-9	TRBJ2-7	CASSLGASSYEQYF
TRBV5-6	TRBJ2-3	CASSLISDTQYF
TRBV5-1	TRBJ2-7	CASSLARQGINEQYF
TRBV6-7	TRBJ1-5	CASRYHRGDVYSNQPQHF
TRBV24-1	TRBJ2-5	CATSDTSGTQETQYF
TRBV19	TRBJ2-3	CASSWTGLYTDTQYF
TRBV6-2/TRBV6-3	TRBJ1-1	CASSKGNTEAFF
TRBV3-1/TRBV3-2	TRBJ2-1	CASSQGRTGIYYNEQFF
TRBV2	TRBJ2-5	CASSADRIQETQYF
TRBV6-1	TRBJ2-7	CASSAFTTDAGFGEQYF
TRBV3-1/TRBV3-2	TRBJ2-5	CASSHIGVGETQYF
TRBV7-6	TRBJ2-1	CASSLDVYEQFF
TRBV24-1	TRBJ2-2	CATSSGLADTGELFF
TRBV4-2	TRBJ1-3	CASRGLEISTGNTIYF
TRBV18	TRBJ2-2	CASSTLQVTGELFF
TRBV7-6	TRBJ2-7	CASSWGASGSGYEQYF
TRBV7-3	TRBJ2-1	CASSPSTSGVSQFF
TRBV11-2	TRBJ2-5	CASRELRRETQYF
TRBV6-5	TRBJ2-7	CASRPGQGVYEQYF
TRBV2	TRBJ2-4	CASSEFRGNPKNIQYF
TRBV29-1	TRBJ1-1	CSSRALNMNTEAFF
TRBV24-1	TRBJ1-5	CATGQGSNQPQHF
TRBV21-1	TRBJ2-5	CASSNPTGRGTQYF
TRBV5-5	TRBJ1-6	CASSLVSGVNSPLHF
TRBV11-2	TRBJ2-2	CASSPYQGAGELFF
TRBV29-1	TRBJ1-4	CSVGPGKGEKLFF
TRBV19	TRBJ2-3	CASSIKPGGADTQYF
TRBV5-4	TRBJ1-5	CASSFAGGDAMGPQHF
TRBV3-1/TRBV3-2	TRBJ2-2	CASSPETRTGELFF
TRBV6-5	TRBJ2-7	CASSYSGNSYEQYF
TRBV6-5	TRBJ2-1	CASSYSGVGEQFF
TRBV18	TRBJ1-1	CASSPMGNTEAFF
TRBV6-5	TRBJ1-1	CATTRGSGTEAFF
TRBV6-2/TRBV6-3	TRBJ1-2	CASSYSETSGYTF
TRBV6-5	TRBJ1-2	CASSYSSGDSYGYTF
TRBV3-1/TRBV3-2	TRBJ2-2	CASSQDGELFF
TRBV5-1	TRBJ2-3	CASSLGARADTQYF
TRBV6-1	TRBJ1-6	CASSEYRAQYNSPLHF
TRBV6-2/TRBV6-3	TRBJ1-5	CASTPGRGPSNQPQHF
TRBV7-3	TRBJ2-3	CASSLRQFADTQYF
TRBV9	TRBJ1-5	CASSVGGGNQPQHF
TRBV28	TRBJ2-5	CASSPARASGAPKTQYF
TRBV5-6	TRBJ1-5	CASSLGQGDQPQHF
TRBV27	TRBJ2-3	CASSFVAGGEDTQYF
TRBV14	TRBJ2-3	CASSQVGTDSGDTQYF
TRBV11-1	TRBJ2-3	CASSGDYYTDTQYF
TRBV6-2/TRBV6-3	TRBJ2-7	CASSYQVRRSEQYF
TRBV25-1	TRBJ2-7	CASSLQNTYEQYF
TRBV12-3/TRBV12-4	TRBJ1-1	CASSFGRYFEAFF
TRBV14	TRBJ2-7	CASSQVGSYEQYF
TRBV10-3	TRBJ2-5	CAISEGRLEETQYF